This T cell receptor (beta chain) was retrieved from a study of blood T cell repertoires in COVID-19. At the level of the study: Sites across the United States, Italy and Spain contributed samples from acute and convalescent COVID-19. PBMCs, B-cell-depleted T cells, or T cells provided the cDNA or gDNA that made up the material.

Germline CDR1 is GTSNPN and CDR2 is SVGIG (reference sequence). CDR3 length: 13 amino acids. V lost 4 bases and J 4 bases, leaving 13 bases between the germline ends. One Seattle source followed patients from active infection through their disease course. How the authors handled the data: Nucleated cell number was recorded as an estimate derived from reference gene primer amplification. This table comes from immunoSEQ multiplex PCR, and its TCRdb copy is limited to in-frame clones, with some not included. V and J calls and clone size come straight from that table; D and trimming were deduced from the DNA. The sample contains about 130,000 clones, roughly 91% of which appear only once.

The sequenced material came from peripheral blood. The clonotype comes from a man in his sixties with COVID-19, enrolled during active disease. The rearrangement joins TRBV30 to TRBJ1-2; D call uncertain. In DNA form, the CDR3 reads TGTGCCTGGATCGAGAGGGCTAGCTATGGCTACACCTTC. Its translation: CAWIERASYGYTF.